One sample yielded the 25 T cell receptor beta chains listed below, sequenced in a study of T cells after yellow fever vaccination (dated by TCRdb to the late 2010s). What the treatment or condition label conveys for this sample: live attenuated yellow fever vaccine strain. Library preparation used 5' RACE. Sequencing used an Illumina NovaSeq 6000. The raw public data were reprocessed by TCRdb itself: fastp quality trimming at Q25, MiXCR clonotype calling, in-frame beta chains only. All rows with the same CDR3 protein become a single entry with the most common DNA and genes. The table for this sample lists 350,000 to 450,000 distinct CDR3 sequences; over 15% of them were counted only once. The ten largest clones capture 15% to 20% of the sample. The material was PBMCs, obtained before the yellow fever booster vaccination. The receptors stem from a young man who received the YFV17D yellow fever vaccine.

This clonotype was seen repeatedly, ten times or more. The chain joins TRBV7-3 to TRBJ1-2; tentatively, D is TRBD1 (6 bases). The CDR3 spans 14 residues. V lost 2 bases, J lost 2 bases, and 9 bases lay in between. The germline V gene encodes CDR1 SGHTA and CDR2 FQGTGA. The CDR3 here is CASSLGGSNYGYTF. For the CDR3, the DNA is TGTGCCAGCAGCTTAGGGGGCAGCAACTATGGCTACACCTTC.

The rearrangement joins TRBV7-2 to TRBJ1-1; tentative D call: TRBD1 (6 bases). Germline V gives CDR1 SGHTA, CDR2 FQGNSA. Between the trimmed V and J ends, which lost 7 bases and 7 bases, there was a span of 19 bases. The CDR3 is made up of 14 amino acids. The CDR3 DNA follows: TGTGCCAGCACCTCATCCCCCAGGGGAGGTGAAGCTTTCTTT. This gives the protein CASTSSPRGGEAFF.

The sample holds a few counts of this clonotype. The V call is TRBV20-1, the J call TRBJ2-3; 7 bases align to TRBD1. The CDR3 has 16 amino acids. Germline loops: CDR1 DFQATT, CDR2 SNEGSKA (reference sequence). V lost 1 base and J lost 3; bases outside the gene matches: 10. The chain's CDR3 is CSARGQGGEGTDTQYF. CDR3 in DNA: TGCAGTGCTAGAGGACAGGGTGGTGAGGGAACAGATACGCAGTATTTT.

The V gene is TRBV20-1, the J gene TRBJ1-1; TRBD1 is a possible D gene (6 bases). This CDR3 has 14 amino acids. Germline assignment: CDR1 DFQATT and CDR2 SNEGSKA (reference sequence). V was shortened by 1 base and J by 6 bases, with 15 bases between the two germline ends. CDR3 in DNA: TGCAGTGCTAGAGCCGGGACAACAGCCCCTGAAGCTTTCTTT. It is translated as CSARAGTTAPEAFF.

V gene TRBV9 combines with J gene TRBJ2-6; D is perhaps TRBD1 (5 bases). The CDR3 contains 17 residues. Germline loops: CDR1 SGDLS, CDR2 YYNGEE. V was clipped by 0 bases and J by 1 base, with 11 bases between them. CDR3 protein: CASSVEGRGSGANVLTF. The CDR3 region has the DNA TGTGCCAGCAGCGTAGAGGGGCGAGGTTCTGGGGCCAACGTCCTGACTTTC.

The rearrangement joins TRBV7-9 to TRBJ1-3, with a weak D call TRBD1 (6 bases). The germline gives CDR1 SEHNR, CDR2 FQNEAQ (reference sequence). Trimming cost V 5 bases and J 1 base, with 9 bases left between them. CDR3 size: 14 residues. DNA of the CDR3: TGTGCCAGCAGCCTAGGGACATCTGGAAACACCATATATTTT. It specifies CASSLGTSGNTIYF.

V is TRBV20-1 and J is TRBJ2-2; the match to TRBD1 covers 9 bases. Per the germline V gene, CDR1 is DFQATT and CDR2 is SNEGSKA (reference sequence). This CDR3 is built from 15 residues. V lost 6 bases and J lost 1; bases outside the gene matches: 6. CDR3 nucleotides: TGCAGTGCAATCATGGGACAGGGGAACACCGGGGAGCTGTTTTTT. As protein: CSAIMGQGNTGELFF.

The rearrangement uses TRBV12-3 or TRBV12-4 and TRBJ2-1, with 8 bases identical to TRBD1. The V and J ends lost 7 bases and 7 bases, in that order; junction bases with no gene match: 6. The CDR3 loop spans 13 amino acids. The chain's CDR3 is CASTGDRWNEQFF. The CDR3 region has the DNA TGTGCCAGCACCGGGGACAGGTGGAATGAGCAGTTCTTC.

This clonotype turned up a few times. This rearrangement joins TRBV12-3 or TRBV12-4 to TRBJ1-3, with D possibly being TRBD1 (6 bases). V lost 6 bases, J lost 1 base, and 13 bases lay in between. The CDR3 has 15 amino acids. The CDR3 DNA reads TGTGCCAGCAGGCCTTCCGGGACATCTGGAAACACCATATATTTT. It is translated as CASRPSGTSGNTIYF.

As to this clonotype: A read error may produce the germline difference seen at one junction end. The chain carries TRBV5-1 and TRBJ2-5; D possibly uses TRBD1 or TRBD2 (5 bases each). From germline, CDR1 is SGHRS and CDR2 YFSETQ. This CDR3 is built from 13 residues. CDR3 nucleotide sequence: TGCGCCAGCAACATTGAGGGAGTCGGGACCCAGAACTTC. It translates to CASNIEGVGTQNF.

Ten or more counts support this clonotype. The CDR3 bases are TGCGCCAGCAGCCTCCAGACCGGGACCGACACTAGCACAGATACGCAGTATTTT. Translating gives CASSLQTGTDTSTDTQYF. The V call is TRBV4-1, the J call TRBJ2-3, with D possibly being TRBD1 or TRBD2 (5 bases each). Germline V gives CDR1 MGHRA, CDR2 YSYEKL. This CDR3 is built from 18 residues. Trimming left V 4 bases short and J 0 bases short, with 20 bases between.

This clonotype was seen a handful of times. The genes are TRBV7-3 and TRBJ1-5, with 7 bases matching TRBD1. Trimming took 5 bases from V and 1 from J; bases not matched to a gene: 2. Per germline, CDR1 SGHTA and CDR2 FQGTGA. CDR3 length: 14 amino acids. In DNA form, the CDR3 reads TGTGCCAGCAGCACAGGGGAGAGCAATCAGCCCCAGCATTTT. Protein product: CASSTGESNQPQHF.

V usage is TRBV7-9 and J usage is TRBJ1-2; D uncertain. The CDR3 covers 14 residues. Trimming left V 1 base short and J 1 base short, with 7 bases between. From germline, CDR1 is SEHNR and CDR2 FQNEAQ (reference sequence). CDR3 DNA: TGTGCCAGCAGCTTAGTTCAGGTTAACTATGGCTACACCTTC. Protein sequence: CASSLVQVNYGYTF. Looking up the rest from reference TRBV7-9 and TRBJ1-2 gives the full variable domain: DTGVSQNPRHKITKRGQNVTFRCDPISEHNRLYWYRQTLGQGPEFLTYFQNEAQLEKSRLLSDRFSAERPKGSFSTLEIQRTEQGDSAMYLCASSLVQVNYGYTFGSGTRLTVV.

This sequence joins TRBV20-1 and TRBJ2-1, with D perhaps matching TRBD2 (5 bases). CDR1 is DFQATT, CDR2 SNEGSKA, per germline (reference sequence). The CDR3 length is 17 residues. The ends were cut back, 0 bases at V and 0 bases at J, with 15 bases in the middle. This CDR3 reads CSARDIKAGASYNEQFF. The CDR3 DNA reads TGCAGTGCTAGAGATATAAAGGCGGGTGCCTCCTACAATGAGCAGTTCTTC.

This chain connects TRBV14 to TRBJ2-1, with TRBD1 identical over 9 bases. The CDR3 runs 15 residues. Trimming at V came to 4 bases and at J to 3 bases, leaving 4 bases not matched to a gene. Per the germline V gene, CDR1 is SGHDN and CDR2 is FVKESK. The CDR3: CASSPPGQGYNEQFF. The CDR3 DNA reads TGTGCCAGCAGCCCACCGGGACAGGGCTACAATGAGCAGTTCTTC.

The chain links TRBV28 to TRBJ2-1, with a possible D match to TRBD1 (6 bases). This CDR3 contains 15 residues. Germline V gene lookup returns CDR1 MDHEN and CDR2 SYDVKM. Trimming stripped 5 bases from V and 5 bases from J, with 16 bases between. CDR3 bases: TGTGCCAGCAGTGCCCACAGGGCTATAGACAATGAGCAGTTCTTC. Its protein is CASSAHRAIDNEQFF.

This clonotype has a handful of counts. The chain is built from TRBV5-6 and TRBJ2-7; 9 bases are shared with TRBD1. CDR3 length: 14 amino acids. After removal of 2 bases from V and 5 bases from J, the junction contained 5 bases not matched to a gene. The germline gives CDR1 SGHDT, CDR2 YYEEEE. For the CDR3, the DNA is TGTGCCAGCAGCTTAGCCGGGACAGGGAACGAGCAGTACGTC. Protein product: CASSLAGTGNEQYV.

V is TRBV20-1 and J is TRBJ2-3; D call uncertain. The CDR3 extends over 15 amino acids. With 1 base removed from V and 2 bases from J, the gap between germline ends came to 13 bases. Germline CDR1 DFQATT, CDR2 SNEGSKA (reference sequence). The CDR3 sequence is CSARGHSNPTDTQYF. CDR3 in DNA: TGCAGTGCTAGAGGCCATAGTAATCCCACAGATACGCAGTATTTT.

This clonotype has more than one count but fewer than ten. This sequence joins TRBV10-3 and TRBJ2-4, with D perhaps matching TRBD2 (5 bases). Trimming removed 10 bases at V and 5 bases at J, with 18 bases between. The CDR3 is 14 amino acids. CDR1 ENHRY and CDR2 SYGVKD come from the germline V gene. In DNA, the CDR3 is TGTGCCACCGTAAATCGAGACGGGGAAAACATTCAGTACTTC. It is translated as CATVNRDGENIQYF.

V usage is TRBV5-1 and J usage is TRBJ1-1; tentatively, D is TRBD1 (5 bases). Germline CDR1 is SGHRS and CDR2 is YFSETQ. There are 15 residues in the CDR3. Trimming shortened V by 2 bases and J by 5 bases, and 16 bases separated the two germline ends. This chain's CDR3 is CASSFVGEGGTEAFF. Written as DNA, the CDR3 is TGCGCCAGCAGCTTCGTGGGGGAAGGTGGGACTGAAGCTTTCTTT.

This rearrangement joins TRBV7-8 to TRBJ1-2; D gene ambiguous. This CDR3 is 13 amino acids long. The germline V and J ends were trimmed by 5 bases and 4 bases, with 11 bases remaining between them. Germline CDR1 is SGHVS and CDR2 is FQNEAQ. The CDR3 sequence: CASSRTISYGYTF. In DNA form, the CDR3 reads TGTGCCAGCAGCCGTACCATCTCCTATGGCTACACCTTC. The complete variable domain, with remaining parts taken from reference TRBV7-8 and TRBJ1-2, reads GAGVSQSPRYKVAKRGQDVALRCDPISGHVSLFWYQQALGQGPEFLTYFQNEAQLDKSGLPSDRFFAERPEGSVSTLKIQRTQQEDSAVYLCASSRTISYGYTFGSGTRLTVV.

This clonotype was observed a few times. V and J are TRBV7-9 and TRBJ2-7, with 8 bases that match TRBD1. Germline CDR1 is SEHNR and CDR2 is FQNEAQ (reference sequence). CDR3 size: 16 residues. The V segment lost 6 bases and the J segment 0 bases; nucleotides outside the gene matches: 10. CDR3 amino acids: CASSYPDRGNSYEQYF. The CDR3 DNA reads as TGTGCCAGCAGTTATCCAGACAGGGGAAACTCCTACGAGCAGTACTTC.

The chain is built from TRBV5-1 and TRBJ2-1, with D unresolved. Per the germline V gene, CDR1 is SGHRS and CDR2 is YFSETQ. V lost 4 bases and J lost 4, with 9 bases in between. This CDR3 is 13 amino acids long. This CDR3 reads CASSDARYNEQFF. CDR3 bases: TGCGCCAGCAGCGACGCCAGGTACAATGAGCAGTTCTTC.

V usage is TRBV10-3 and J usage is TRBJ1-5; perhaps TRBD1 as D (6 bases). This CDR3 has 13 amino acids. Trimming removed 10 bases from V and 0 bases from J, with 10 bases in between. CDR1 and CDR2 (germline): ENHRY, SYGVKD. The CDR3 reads CASGQNSNQPQHF. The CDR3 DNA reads TGTGCCAGTGGACAGAATAGCAATCAGCCCCAGCATTTT.

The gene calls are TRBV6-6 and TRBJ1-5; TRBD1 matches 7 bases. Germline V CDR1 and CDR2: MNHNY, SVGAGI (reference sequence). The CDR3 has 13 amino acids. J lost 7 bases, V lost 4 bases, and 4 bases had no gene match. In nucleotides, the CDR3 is TGTGCCAGCAGTTCAAACAGGGGACAGCCCCAGCATTTT. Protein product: CASSSNRGQPQHF.